These 7 T cell receptor beta chains originate from one sample sequenced in a study of T cells after yellow fever vaccination. TCRdb processed the 5' RACE reads anew with MiXCR; each CDR3 protein has one entry. The sample contains 350,000 to 450,000 distinct CDR3 sequences, 18% of which appear only once. The sequencing used PBMCs, collected before the yellow fever booster vaccination. The receptors derive from a man between 18 and 29 years old who received the YFV17D yellow fever vaccine.

This clonotype was picked up a small number of times. V gene TRBV20-1 combines with J gene TRBJ2-3; 12 nucleotides agree with TRBD2. Per germline, CDR1 DFQATT and CDR2 SNEGSKA (reference sequence). The CDR3 sequence is 16 residues long. V dropped 0 bases and J dropped 4; count of bases not matched to a gene: 5. CDR3 in DNA: TGCAGTGCTAGAGATCGGGCTAGCGGGGGGGCAGATACGCAGTATTTT. Translation gives CSARDRASGGADTQYF.

Concerning this clonotype: At one boundary the junction diverges from the germline segment, which might be a read error. V is TRBV5-1 and J is TRBJ2-2, with TRBD1 identical over 8 bases. The CDR3 totals 15 residues. The V gene's germline CDR1 is SGHRS and CDR2 YFSETQ. In DNA form, the CDR3 reads TGCTCCAGCAGCAGGACAGGGCTGAACACCGGGGAGCTGTTTTTT. Residues: CSSSRTGLNTGELFF.

This clonotype showed up just a few times. Germline is not matched at one junction end, which may reflect a read error. The V call is TRBV3-1, the J call TRBJ1-1; D not resolved. CDR3 size: 12 residues. From germline, CDR1 is LGHDT and CDR2 YNNKEL (reference sequence). CDR3 sequence (DNA): TGTGCCAGCAGCCAAGAACGGCGCGCCATTAAATTT. It yields the protein CASSQERRAIKF.

This clonotype has a handful of counts. This chain links TRBV7-6 with TRBJ2-1; 11 bases agree with TRBD2. V lost 5 bases to trimming and J lost 6 bases; unmatched junction nucleotides: 6. CDR1 SGHVS and CDR2 FNYEAQ come from the germline V gene. The CDR3 runs to 15 residues. The CDR3 reads CASSVSGGALNEQFF. The CDR3 DNA reads as TGTGCCAGCAGCGTTAGCGGGGGGGCCCTCAATGAGCAGTTCTTC.

In this sample, this clonotype turned up many times. The chain recombines TRBV12-3 or TRBV12-4 with TRBJ2-5, with TRBD2 matching over 9 bases. CDR3 length: 14 residues. Trimming removed 3 bases from V and 4 bases from J; junction bases left unmatched: 3. The CDR3 nucleotides are TGTGCCAGCAGTTTTAGCGGGGGAGGAGAGACCCAGTACTTC. Protein product: CASSFSGGGETQYF.

The chain couples TRBV6-2 or TRBV6-3 to TRBJ2-1; D perhaps matches TRBD1 (6 bases). CDR1 MNHEY and CDR2 SVGEGT come from the germline V gene. This CDR3 region has 13 residues. V shed 8 bases and J shed 4 bases, with 12 bases lying between them. CDR3 in DNA: TGTGCCAGCTCTGGGGGCCTATACAATGAGCAGTTCTTC. It encodes CASSGGLYNEQFF.

V usage is TRBV6-5 and J usage is TRBJ1-1; D is undetermined. Germline CDR1 reads MNHEY; CDR2 reads SVGAGI. The CDR3 has 11 residues. Trimming took off 2 bases at V and 7 bases at J, with 5 bases between the two ends. The CDR3 coding sequence is TGTGCCAGCAGTTACGCGGGTGAAGCTTTCTTT. This codes for CASSYAGEAFF.